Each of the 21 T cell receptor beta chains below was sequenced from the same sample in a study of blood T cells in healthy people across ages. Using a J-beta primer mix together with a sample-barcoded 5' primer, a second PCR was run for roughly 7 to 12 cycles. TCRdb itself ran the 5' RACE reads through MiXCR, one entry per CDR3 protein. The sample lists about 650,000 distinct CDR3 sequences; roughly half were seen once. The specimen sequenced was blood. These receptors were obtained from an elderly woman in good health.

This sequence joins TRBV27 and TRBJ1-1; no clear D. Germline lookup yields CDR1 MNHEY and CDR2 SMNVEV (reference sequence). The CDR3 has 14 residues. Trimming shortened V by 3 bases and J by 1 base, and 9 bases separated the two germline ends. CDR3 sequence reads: CASSFGVGNTEAFF. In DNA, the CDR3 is TGTGCCAGCAGTTTTGGTGTGGGGAACACTGAAGCTTTCTTT.

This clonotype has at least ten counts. CDR3 sequence: CASSPLAGASYEQYF. The CDR3 nucleotides read TGTGCCAGTAGTCCCCTAGCGGGGGCCTCCTACGAGCAGTACTTC. The V and J genes are TRBV19 and TRBJ2-7, with 10 bases aligning to TRBD2. Losses at the gene ends were 5 bases for V and 0 bases for J; bases not matched to a gene: 4. The CDR3 spans 15 residues. Germline V lookup: CDR1 LNHDA, CDR2 SQIVND (reference sequence). The variable domain in full, with the rest retrieved from reference TRBV19 and TRBJ2-7, is DGGITQSPKYLFRKEGQNVTLSCEQNLNHDAMYWYRQDPGQGLRLIYYSQIVNDFQKGDIAEGYSVSREKKESFPLTVTSAQKNPTAFYLCASSPLAGASYEQYFGPGTRLTVT.

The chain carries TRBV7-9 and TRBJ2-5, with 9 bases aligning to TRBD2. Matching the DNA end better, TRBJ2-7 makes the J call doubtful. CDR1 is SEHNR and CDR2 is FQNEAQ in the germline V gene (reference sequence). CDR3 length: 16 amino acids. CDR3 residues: CASSPPSGTSTYEQYF. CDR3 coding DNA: TGTGCCAGCAGCCCACCATCCGGGACTAGCACCTACGAGCAGTACTTC.

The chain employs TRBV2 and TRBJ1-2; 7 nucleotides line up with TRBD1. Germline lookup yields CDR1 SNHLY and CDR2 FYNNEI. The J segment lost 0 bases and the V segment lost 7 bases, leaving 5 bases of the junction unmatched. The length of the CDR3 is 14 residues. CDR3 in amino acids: CASNTGTANYGYTF. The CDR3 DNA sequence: TGTGCCAGCAATACCGGGACAGCTAACTATGGCTACACCTTC. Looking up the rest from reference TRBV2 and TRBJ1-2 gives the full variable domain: EPEVTQTPSHQVTQMGQEVILRCVPISNHLYFYWYRQILGQKVEFLVSFYNNEISEKSEIFDDQFSVERPDGSNFTLKIRSTKLEDSAMYFCASNTGTANYGYTFGSGTRLTVV.

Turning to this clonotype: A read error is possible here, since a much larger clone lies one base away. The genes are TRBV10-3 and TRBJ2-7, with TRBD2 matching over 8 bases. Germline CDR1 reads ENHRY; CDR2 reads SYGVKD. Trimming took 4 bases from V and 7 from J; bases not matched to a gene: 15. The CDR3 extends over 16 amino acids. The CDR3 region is CAISGVAGGLSNEQYF. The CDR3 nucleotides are TGTGCCATCAGTGGGGTGGCGGGGGGCTTGTCGAATGAGCAGTACTTC.

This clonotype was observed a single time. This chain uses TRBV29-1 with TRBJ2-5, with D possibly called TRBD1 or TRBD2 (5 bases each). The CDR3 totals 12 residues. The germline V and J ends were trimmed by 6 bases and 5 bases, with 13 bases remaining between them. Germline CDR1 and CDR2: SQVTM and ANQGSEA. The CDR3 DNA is TGCAGCGTGAGAGGGGATTCGGAGACCCAGTACTTC. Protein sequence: CSVRGDSETQYF.

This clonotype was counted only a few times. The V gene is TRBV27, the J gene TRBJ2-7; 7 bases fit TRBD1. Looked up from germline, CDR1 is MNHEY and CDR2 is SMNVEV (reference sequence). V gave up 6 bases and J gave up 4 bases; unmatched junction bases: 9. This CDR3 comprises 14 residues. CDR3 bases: TGTGCCAGCAGGGCGTGGGGGACAGAGTACGAGCAGTACTTC. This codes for CASRAWGTEYEQYF.

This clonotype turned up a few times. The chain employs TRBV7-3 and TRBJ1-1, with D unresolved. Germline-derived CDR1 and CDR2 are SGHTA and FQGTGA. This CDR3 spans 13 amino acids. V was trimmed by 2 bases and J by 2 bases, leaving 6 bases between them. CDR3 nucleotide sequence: TGTGCCAGCAGCTTATACAGCAACACTGAAGCTTTCTTT. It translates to CASSLYSNTEAFF.

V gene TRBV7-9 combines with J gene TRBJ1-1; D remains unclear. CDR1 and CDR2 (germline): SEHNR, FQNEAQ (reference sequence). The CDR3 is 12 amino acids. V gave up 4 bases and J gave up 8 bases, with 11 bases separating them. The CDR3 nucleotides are TGTGCCAGCAGCTCGAGTGAACGGGAAGCTTTCTTT. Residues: CASSSSEREAFF. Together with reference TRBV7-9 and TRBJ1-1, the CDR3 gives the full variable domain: DTGVSQNPRHKITKRGQNVTFRCDPISEHNRLYWYRQTLGQGPEFLTYFQNEAQLEKSRLLSDRFSAERPKGSFSTLEIQRTEQGDSAMYLCASSSSEREAFFGQGTRLTVV.

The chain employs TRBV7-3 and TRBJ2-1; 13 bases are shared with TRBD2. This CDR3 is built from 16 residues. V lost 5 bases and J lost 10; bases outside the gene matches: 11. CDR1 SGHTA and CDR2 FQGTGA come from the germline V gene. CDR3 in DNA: TGTGCCAGCAGCACAAGGACTAGCGGGAGTAATGGCGAGCAGTTCTTC. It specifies CASSTRTSGSNGEQFF.

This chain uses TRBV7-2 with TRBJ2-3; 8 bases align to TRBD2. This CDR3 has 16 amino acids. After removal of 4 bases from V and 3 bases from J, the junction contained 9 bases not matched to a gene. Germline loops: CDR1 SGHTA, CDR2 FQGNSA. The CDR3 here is CASSSPGGALTDTQYF. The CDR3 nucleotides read TGTGCCAGCAGCTCTCCCGGGGGGGCTCTAACAGATACGCAGTATTTT. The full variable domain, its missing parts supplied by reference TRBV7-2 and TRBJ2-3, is GAGVSQSPSNKVTEKGKDVELRCDPISGHTALYWYRQSLGQGLEFLIYFQGNSAPDKSGLPSDRFSAERTGGSVSTLTIQRTQQEDSAVYLCASSSPGGALTDTQYFGPGTRLTVL.

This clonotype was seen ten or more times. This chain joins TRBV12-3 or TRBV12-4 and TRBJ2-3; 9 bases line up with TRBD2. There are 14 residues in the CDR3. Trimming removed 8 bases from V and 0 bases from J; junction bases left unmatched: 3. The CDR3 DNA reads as TGTGCCAGCCTAAGCGGGAGGAGCACAGATACGCAGTATTTT. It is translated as CASLSGRSTDTQYF.

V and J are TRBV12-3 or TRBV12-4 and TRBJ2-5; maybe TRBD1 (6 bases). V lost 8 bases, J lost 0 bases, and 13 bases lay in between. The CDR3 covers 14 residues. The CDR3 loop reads CASQGRTYQETQYF. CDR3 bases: TGTGCCAGCCAGGGGCGGACGTACCAAGAGACCCAGTACTTC.

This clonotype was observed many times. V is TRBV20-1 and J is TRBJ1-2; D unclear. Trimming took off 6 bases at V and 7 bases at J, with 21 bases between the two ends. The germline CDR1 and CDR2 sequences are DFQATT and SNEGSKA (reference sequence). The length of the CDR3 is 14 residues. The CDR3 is CSAPIGSGVFGYTF. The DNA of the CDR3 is TGCAGTGCCCCGATCGGGTCCGGGGTTTTTGGCTACACCTTC.

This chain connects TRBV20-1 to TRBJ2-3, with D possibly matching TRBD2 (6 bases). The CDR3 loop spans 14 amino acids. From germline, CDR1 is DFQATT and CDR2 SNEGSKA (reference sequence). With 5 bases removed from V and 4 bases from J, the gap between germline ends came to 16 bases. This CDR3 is CSAPGTRRSDTQYF. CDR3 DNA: TGCAGTGCTCCCGGGACTCGCCGTTCAGATACGCAGTATTTT.

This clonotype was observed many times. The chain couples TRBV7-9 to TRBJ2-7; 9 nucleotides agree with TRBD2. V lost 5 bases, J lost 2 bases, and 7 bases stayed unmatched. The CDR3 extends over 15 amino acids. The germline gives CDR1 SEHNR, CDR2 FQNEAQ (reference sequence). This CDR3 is CASSPTSGLTYEQYF. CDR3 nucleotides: TGTGCCAGCAGCCCAACTAGCGGGTTGACCTACGAGCAGTACTTC.

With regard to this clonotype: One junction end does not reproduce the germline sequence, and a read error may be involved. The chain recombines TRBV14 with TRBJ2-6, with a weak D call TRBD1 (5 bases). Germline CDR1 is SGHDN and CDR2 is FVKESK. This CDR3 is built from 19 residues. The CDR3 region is CASSQGVPSDISRANVLTF. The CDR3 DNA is TGTGCCAGCAGCCAAGGGGTCCCGTCGGACATCTCTAGGGCCAACGTCCTGACTTTC.

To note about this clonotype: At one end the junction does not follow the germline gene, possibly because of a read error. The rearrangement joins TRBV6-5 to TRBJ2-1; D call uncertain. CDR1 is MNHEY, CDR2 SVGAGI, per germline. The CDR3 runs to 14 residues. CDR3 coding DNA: TGTGCCAGCAGTTACTCGGGGTACTACAATGAGCGGTTCTTC. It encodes CASSYSGYYNERFF.

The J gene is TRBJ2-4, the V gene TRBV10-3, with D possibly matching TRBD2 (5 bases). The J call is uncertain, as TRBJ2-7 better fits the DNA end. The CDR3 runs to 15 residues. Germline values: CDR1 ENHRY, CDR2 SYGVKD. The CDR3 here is CAISDTAANSYEQYF. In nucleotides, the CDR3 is TGTGCCATCAGTGATACAGCGGCAAACTCCTACGAGCAGTACTTC.

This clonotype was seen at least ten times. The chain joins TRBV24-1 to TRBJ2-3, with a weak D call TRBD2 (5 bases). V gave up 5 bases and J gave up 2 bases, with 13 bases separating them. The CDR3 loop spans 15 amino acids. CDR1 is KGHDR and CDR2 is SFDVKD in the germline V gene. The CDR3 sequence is CATSASERDTDTQYF. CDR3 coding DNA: TGTGCCACCAGTGCGAGCGAGAGGGACACAGATACGCAGTATTTT.

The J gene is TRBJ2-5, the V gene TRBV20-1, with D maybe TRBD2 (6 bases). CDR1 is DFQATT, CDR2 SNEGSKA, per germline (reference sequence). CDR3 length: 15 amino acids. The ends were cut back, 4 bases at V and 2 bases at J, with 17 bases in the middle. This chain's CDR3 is CSAMAGTRSQETQYF. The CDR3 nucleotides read TGCAGTGCTATGGCCGGGACTCGAAGTCAAGAGACCCAGTACTTC.